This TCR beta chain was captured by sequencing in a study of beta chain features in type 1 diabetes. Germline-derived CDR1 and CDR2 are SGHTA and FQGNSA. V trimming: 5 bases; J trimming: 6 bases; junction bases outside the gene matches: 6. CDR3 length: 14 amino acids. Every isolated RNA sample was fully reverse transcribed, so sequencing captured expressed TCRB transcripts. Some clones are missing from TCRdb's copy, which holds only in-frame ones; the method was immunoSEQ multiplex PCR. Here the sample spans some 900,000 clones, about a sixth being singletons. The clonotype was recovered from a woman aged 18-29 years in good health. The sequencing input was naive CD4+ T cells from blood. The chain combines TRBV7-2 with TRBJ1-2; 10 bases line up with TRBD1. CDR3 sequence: CASSQTGGANGYTF. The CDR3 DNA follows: TGTGCCAGCAGCCAGACAGGGGGCGCGAATGGCTACACCTTC.